This TCR beta chain was profiled in a study of CD8+CD57+ T cells in acquired aplastic anemia. Across the study: DNA per sorted CD4+ or CD8+ sample ranged about 0.2 to 30 ug, averaging 3.2 ug.

Germline assignment: CDR1 SGHRS and CDR2 YFSETQ. This CDR3 comprises 15 residues. Trimming cost V 4 bases and J 4 bases; bases outside gene matches: 7. This clonotype has only a few counts. Its target is unknown. Genomic DNA, the template, was used for profiling of the TCR beta VDJ and CDR3. One entry per CDR3 protein results from TCRdb running MiXCR on the reads. Among 150,000 to 200,000 distinct CDR3 sequences listed, around 48% were seen once. Study-level points and caveats: Patients and controls had CD8+ Simpson's diversity values that were not significantly distinct.

Selection for sequencing was limited to patients who had shown CD8+CD57+ cell expansion by flow cytometry. Every patient had severe acquired aplastic anemia. All patients were therapy-naive when blood was sampled. Material: sorted CD4+, CD8+, or CD8+CD57+ T cells (not recorded which) from PBMCs. The receptor comes from a human donor with aplastic anemia. The chain recombines TRBV5-1 with TRBJ1-4, with 7 bases lining up with TRBD1. CDR3 bases: TGCGCCAGCAGCCCCCCGGGACAGAATAATGAAAAACTGTTTTTT. This sequence encodes CASSPPGQNNEKLFF.